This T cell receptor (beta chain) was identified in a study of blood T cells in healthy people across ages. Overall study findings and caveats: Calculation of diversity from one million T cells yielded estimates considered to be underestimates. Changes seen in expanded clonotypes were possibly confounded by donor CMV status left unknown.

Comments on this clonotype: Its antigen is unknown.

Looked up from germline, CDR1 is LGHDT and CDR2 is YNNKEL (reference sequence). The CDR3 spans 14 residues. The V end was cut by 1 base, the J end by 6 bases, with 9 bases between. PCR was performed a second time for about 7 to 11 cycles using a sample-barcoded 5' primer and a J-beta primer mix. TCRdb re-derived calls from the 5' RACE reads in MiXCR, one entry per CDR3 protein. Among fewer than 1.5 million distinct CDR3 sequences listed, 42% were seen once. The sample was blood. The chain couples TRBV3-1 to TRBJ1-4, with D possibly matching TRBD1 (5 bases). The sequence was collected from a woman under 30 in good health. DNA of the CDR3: TGTGCCAGCAGCCAAGTAGGGGTCGATGAAAAACTGTTTTTT. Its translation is CASSQVGVDEKLFF.